The source of this TCR beta chain is a study of cytomegalovirus exposure and HLA in healthy donors. Researchers ran the PCR with 60 Vbeta and 13 Jbeta primers. Assay: immunoSEQ multiplex PCR; the TCRdb copy retains only in-frame clones and omits some. The data hold 150,000 to 200,000 clones, with approximately 65% observed a single time. Germline V CDR1 and CDR2: LNHDA, SQIVND (reference sequence). V shed 6 bases, J shed 8 bases, and the junction held 8 bases outside the gene matches. The CDR3 sequence is 15 residues long. Sequences were obtained from PBMCs. The rearrangement joins TRBV19 to TRBJ1-6, with TRBD1 identical over 9 bases. This receptor was identified in a man aged 40-50 years in good health and CMV-seronegative. This chain's CDR3 is CASRDWTGDDSPLHF. The CDR3 bases are TGTGCCAGTAGGGACTGGACAGGGGACGATTCACCCCTCCACTTT.